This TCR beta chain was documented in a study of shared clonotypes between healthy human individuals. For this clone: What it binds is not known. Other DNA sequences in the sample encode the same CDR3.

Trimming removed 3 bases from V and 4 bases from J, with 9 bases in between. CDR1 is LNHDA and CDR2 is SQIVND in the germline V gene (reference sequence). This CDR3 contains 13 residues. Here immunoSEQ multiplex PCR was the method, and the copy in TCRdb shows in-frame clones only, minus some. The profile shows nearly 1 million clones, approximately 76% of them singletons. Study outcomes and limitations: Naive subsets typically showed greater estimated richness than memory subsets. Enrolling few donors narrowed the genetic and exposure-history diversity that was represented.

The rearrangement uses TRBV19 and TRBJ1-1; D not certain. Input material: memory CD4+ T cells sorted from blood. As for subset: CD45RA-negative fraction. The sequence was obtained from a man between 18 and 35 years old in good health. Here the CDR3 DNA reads TGTGCCAGTAGTATTCGGGTGGGCACTGAAGCTTTCTTT. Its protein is CASSIRVGTEAFF.